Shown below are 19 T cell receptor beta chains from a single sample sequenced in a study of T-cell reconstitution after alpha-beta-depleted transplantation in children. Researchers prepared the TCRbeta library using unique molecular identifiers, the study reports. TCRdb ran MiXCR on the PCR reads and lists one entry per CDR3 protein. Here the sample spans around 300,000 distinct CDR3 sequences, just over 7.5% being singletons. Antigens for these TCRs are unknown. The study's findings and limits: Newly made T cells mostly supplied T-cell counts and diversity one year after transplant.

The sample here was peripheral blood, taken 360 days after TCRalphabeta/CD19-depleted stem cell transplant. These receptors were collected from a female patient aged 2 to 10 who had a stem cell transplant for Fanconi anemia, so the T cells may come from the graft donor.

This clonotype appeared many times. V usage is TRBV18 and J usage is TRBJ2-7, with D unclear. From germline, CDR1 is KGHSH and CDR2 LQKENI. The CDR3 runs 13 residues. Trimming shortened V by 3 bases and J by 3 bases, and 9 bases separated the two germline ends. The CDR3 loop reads CASSPELVYEQYF. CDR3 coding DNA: TGTGCCAGCTCACCGGAATTAGTCTACGAGCAGTACTTC.

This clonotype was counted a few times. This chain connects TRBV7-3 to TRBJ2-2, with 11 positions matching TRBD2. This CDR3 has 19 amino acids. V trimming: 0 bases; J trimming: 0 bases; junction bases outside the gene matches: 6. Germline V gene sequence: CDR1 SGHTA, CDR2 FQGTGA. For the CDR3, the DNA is TGTGCCAGCAGCTTAACGGTGCTAGCGGGAGGCGCGAACACCGGGGAGCTGTTTTTT. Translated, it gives CASSLTVLAGGANTGELFF. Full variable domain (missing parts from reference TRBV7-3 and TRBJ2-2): GAGVSQTPSNKVTEKGKYVELRCDPISGHTALYWYRQSLGQGPEFLIYFQGTGAADDSGLPNDRFFAVRPEGSVSTLKIQRTERGDSAVYLCASSLTVLAGGANTGELFFGEGSRLTVL.

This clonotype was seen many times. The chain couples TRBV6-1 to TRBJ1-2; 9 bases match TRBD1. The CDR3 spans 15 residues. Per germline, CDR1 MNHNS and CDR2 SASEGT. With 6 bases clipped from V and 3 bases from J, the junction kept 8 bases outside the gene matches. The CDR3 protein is CASSITTGGDYGYTF. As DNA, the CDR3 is TGTGCCAGCAGCATCACCACAGGGGGCGACTATGGCTACACCTTC.

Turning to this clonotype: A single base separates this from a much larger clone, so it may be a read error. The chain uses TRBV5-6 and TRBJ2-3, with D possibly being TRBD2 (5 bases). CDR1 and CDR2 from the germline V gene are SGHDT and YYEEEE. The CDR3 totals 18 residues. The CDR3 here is CTSSLSSVRIGLRDTQYF. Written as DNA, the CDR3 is TGTACCAGCAGCTTGAGTTCGGTTAGGATCGGACTGCGTGATACGCAGTATTTT.

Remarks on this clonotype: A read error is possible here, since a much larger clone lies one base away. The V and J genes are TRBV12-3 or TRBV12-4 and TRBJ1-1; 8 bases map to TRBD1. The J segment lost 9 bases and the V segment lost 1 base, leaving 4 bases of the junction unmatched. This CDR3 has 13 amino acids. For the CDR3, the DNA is TGTGCCAGCAGTTTAGGGACAGGGTTGAAAGCTTTCTTT. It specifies CASSLGTGLKAFF.

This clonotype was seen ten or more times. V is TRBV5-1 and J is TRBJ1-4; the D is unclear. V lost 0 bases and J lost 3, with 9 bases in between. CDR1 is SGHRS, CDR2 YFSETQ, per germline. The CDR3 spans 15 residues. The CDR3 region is CASSLEGLSNEKLFF. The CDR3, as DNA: TGCGCCAGCAGCTTGGAAGGGCTGTCTAATGAAAAACTGTTTTTT. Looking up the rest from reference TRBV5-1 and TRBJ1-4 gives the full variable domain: KAGVTQTPRYLIKTRGQQVTLSCSPISGHRSVSWYQQTPGQGLQFLFEYFSETQRNKGNFPGRFSGRQFSNSRSEMNVSTLELGDSALYLCASSLEGLSNEKLFFGSGTQLSVL.

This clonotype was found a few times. As DNA, the CDR3 is TGCGCCAGCAGCTTGGGCCTCGACAGGGCGAGGGAGCAGTACTTC. It codes for CASSLGLDRAREQYF. V gene TRBV5-1 combines with J gene TRBJ2-7, with 7 bases matching TRBD1. V lost 0 bases to trimming and J lost 7 bases; unmatched junction nucleotides: 10. Germline V gene sequence: CDR1 SGHRS, CDR2 YFSETQ. This CDR3 contains 15 residues.

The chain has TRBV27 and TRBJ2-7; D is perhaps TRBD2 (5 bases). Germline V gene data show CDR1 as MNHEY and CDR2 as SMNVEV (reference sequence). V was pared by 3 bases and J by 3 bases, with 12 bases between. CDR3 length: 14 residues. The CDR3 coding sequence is TGTGCCAGCAGTTTTAGAGGGAAGGGCTACGAGCAGTACTTC. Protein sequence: CASSFRGKGYEQYF.

CDR3 loop: CASSLGDRESDTQYF. The DNA of the CDR3 is TGTGCCAGCAGCTTAGGGGACAGGGAGTCAGATACGCAGTATTTT. The chain couples TRBV7-8 to TRBJ2-3, with 9 bases aligning to TRBD1. The CDR3 loop spans 15 amino acids. V trimming: 1 base; J trimming: 4 bases; junction bases outside the gene matches: 3. Germline assignment: CDR1 SGHVS and CDR2 FQNEAQ.

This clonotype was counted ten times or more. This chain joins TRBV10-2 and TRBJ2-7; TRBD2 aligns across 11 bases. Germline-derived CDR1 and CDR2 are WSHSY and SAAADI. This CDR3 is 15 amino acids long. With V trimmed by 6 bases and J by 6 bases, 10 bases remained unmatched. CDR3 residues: CASSLTSGRGAEQYF. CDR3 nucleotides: TGCGCCAGCAGCTTAACTAGCGGGAGAGGGGCCGAGCAGTACTTC.

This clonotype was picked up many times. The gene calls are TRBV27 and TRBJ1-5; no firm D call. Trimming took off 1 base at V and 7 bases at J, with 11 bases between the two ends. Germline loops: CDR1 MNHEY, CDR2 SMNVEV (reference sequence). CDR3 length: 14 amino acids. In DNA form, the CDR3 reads TGTGCCAGCAGTTTATTAGGTGAGAGGCAGCCCCAGCATTTT. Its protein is CASSLLGERQPQHF.

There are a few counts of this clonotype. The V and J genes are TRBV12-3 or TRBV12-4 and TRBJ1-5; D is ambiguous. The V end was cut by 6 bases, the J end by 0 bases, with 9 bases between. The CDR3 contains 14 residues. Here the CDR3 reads CASRGRYSNQPQHF. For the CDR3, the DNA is TGTGCCAGCAGGGGCCGCTATAGCAATCAGCCCCAGCATTTT.

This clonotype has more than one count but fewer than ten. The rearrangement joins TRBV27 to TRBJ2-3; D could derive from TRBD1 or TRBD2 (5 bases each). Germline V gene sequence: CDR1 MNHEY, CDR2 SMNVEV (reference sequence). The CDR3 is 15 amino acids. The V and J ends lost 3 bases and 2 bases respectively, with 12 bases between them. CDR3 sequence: CASSFLGENTDTQYF. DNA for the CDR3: TGTGCCAGCAGTTTTTTGGGGGAGAACACAGATACGCAGTATTTT.

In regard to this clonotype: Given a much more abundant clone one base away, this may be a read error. The CDR3 DNA is TGCTGTGCTAGAGACGCGGGACAGGTCTATGGCTACACCTTC. Translating it yields CCARDAGQVYGYTF. This chain joins TRBV20-1 and TRBJ1-2; TRBD1 matches at 8 bases. CDR1 is DFQATT and CDR2 is SNEGSKA in the germline V gene (reference sequence). The CDR3 spans 14 residues.

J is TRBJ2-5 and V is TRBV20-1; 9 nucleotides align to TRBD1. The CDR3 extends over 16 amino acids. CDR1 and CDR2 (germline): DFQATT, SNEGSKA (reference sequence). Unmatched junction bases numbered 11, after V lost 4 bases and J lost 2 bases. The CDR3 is CSATRTGDIYQETQYF. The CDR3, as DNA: TGCAGTGCTACCCGGACAGGGGACATCTATCAAGAGACCCAGTACTTC.

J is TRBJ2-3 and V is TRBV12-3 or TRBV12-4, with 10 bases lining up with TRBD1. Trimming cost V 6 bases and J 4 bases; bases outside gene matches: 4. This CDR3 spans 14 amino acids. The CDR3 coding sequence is TGTGCCAGCAGGTGGGACAGGGGCCCAGATACGCAGTATTTT. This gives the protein CASRWDRGPDTQYF.

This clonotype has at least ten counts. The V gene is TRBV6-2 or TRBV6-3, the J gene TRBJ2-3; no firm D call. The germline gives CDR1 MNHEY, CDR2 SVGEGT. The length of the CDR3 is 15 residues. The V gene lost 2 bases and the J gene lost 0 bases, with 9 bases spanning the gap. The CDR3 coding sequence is TGTGCCAGCAGTTACAGCGCGGAAAGCACAGATACGCAGTATTTT. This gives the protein CASSYSAESTDTQYF.

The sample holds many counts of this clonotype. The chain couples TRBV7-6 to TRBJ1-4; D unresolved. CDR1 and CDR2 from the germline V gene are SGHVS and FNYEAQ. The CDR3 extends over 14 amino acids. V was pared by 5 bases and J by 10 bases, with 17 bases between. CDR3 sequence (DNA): TGTGCCAGCAGCCGGTTGGGAGAGGGTGGAAAACTGTTTTTT. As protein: CASSRLGEGGKLFF.

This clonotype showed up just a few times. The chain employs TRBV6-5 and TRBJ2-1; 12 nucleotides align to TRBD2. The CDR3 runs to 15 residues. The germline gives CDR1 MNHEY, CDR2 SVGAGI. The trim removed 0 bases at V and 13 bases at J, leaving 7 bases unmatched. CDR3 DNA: TGTGCCAGCAGTTACTCTGGCCTAGCGGGGGGGCGTCAGTTCTTC. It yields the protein CASSYSGLAGGRQFF.